The clone carrying this T cell receptor beta chain showed up just once. As yet, its antigen is unknown. Stated treatment: some 20 received Ad26.COV2.S at low or high dose, single or two shots; five or six received placebo; per-sample allocation not given. Following the first vaccine or placebo injection, samples were taken on day 63. Clones were sequenced by immunoSEQ multiplex PCR, and TCRdb holds only the in-frame ones, with some missing. This sample has roughly 700,000 clones, with roughly 90% found just once. J gave up 0 bases and V 5 bases, and 5 bases lay outside the gene matches. The germline gives CDR1 SGHRS, CDR2 YFSETQ. The length of the CDR3 is 14 residues. The data belong to a study of Ad26.COV2.S vaccination and SARS-CoV-2 variants. Findings of the study overall: Recipients given vaccine exceeded placebo recipients in spike-specific TCR breadth.

This specimen consisted of peripheral blood, obtained in a trial of Ad26.COV2.S vaccine versus placebo. This clonotype originated in a person aged 18-65 years who received the Ad26.COV2.S COVID-19 vaccine or a placebo. The V call is TRBV5-1, the J call TRBJ2-7; TRBD1 matches at 7 bases. CDR3 nucleotide sequence: TGCGCCAGCAGTCCCGGGACAGACTCCTACGAGCAGTACTTC. As protein: CASSPGTDSYEQYF.